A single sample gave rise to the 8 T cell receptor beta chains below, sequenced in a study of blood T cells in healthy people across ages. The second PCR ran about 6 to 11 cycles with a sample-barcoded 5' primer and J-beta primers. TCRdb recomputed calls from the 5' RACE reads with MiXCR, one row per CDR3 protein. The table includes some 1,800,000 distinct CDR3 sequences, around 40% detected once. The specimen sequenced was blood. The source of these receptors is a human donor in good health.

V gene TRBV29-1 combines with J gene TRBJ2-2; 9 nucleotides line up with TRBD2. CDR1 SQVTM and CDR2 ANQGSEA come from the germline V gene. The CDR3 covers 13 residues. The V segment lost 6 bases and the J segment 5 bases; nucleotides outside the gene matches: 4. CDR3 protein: CSVWREGTGELFF. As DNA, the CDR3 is TGCAGCGTCTGGCGGGAGGGAACCGGGGAGCTGTTTTTT.

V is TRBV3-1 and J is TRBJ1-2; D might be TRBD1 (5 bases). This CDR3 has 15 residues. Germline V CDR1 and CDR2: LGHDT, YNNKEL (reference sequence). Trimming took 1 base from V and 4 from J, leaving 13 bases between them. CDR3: CASSQGWLRGYGYTF. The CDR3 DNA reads TGTGCCAGCAGCCAAGGCTGGTTAAGGGGCTATGGCTACACCTTC.

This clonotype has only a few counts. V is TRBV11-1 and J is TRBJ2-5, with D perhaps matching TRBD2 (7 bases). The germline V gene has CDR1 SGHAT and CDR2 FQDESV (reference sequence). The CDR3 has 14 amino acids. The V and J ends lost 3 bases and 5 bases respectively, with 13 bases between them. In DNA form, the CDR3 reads TGTGCCAGCAGCTTCTTTGCGGGGGCGGAGACCCAGTACTTC. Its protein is CASSFFAGAETQYF.

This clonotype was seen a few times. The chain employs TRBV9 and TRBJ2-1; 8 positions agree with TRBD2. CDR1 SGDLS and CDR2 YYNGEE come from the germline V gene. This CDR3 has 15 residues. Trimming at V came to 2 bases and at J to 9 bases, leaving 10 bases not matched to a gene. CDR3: CASSVVGLESGEQFF. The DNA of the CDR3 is TGTGCCAGCAGCGTGGTGGGACTAGAGTCTGGTGAGCAGTTCTTC.

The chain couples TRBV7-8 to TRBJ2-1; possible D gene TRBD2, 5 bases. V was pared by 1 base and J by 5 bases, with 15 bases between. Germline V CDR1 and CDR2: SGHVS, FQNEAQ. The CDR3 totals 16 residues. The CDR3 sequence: CASSLVGILQNNEQFF. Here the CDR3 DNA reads TGTGCCAGCAGCTTAGTCGGGATCCTACAAAACAATGAGCAGTTCTTC.

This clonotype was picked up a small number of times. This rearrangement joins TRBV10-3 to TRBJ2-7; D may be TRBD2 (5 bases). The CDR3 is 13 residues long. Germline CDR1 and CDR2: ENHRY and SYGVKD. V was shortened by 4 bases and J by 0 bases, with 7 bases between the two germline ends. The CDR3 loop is CAISAEVSYEQYF. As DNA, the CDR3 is TGTGCCATCAGTGCGGAGGTCTCCTACGAGCAGTACTTC.

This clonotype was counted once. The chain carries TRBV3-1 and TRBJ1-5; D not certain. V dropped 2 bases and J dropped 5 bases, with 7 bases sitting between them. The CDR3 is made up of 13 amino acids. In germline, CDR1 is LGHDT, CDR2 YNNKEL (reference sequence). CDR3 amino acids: CASSQFADQPQHF. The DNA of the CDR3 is TGTGCCAGCAGCCAATTCGCCGATCAGCCCCAGCATTTT.

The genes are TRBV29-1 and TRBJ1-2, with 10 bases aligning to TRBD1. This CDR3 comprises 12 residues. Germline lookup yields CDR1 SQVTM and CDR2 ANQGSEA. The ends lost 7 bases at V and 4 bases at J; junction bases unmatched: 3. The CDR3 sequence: CSAGTGVYGYTF. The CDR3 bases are TGCAGCGCTGGGACAGGGGTCTATGGCTACACCTTC.